Detailed here is one TCR beta chain. There are a few counts of this clonotype. Its target antigen remains unknown. Within one base of it there is no much larger clone, and no base qualities were kept. The sample's time point label is to be understood as: newly diagnosed GD, antithyroid drugs for less than 3 months. For both TCR sequencing and RNA sequencing, RNA was extracted from PBMCs using TRIzol. Graves' disease was diagnosed according to American Thyroid Association guidelines. The patients came from an endocrinology department in Xi'an, China. Each patient gave about 10 milliliters of peripheral blood, collected in an EDTA anticoagulant tube. Ficoll Paque Plus density gradient separation was used to isolate PBMCs, and no additional T cell sorting was done. An Agilent 2100 Bioanalyzer and agarose gel were used to check RNA quality, while a NanoDrop 2000 measured RNA concentration. The sample is drawn from a study of regulatory T cells in long-lasting Graves disease (dated by TCRdb to the early 2020s). Regarding the complete study: In the newly diagnosed Graves' disease group, patients had been taking antithyroid drugs for less than 3 months. This study used TCR sequencing and RNA sequencing of peripheral blood to compare persistent Graves' disease patients against newly diagnosed Graves' disease patients. The study was registered as a clinical trial and conducted in China. A total of around 35 samples underwent TCR sequencing, from roughly 13 patients with persistent Graves' disease and about 20 patients with newly diagnosed Graves' disease.

The study at large found these results: Persistent patients shared more public clonotypes among themselves (around 2,700) than newly diagnosed patients did (about 900). Lower TCR Shannon entropy and fewer highly expanded clones were observed in persistent Graves' disease patients than in newly diagnosed patients, which suggested clonal expansion. Preferential use of TRBV28, TRBJ1-2 and TRBJ2-5 was observed in persistent disease, whereas TRBV20-1 and TRBJ2-1 were favored in newly diagnosed disease. The authors acknowledged the small sample size as a limitation that may reduce accuracy. Only the TCR beta chain was sequenced and analyzed. Only peripheral blood was studied, because thyroid tissue, the primary lesion, was inaccessible.

According to the germline V gene, CDR1 reads SGHRS and CDR2 reads YFSETQ. From its cysteine to its phenylalanine, the CDR3 spans 16 amino acids. Here the CDR3 DNA is all that survives: 48 bases in frame from base 1. Trimmed from V: 4 bases; trimmed from J: 9 bases; junction bases lacking a gene match: 15. Library method: multiplex PCR. Sequencing relied on an Illumina HiSeq 4000. iRepertoire HTBI primers and Arm-PCR amplification of CDR3 regions were used to construct TCR beta libraries. Before sequencing, the PCR products went through gel purification. In the source study's methods: A total of 62 TRBV and 14 TRBJ segments were identified across samples and were used for gene usage analysis of CDR3 amino acid clonotypes. COPE and FqMerger were used to merge filtered high-quality paired reads into contigs. BLAST was used to align contigs to the IMGT TRBV, TRBD and TRBJ reference genes, and CDR3 was defined following IMGT. Clonotypes above 0.1% frequency were classified as highly expanded clones. Shannon entropy was used to measure repertoire diversity, and the Gini coefficient was used to measure V-J evenness. Clonotypes shared by more than one individual were considered public. Using fastp at Q25 and MiXCR, TCRdb reprocessed the public reads and kept productive beta chains. Identical CDR3 protein sequences are pooled into one entry, listed with their most common genes and DNA. TCRdb, not the authors, supplied the V and J calls. The sample table records roughly 510,000 distinct CDR3 sequences; roughly a sixth of these occur just once. Approximately 12% of the sample comes from the top ten.

This sample was shared with a second study, whose subject was T cells in Graves' hyperthyroidism and ophthalmopathy. From that second study: Stable Graves' hyperthyroidism was defined as no progression to ophthalmopathy during 18 months of follow-up. Hyperthyroidism patients were newly diagnosed, had a disease duration of under 2 months, and were aged 18 to 65 years. The study excluded patients with uncontrolled infections, other autoimmune diseases, pregnancy or lactation. Diagnoses were established on the basis of clinical symptoms, serum thyroxine and TRAb, thyroid ultrasound, and orbital computed tomography. The TCR CDR3 was subjected to a first round of RT-PCR using the HTBI primer set and the Qiagen OneStep RT-PCR kit. Most expanded thyroid clonotypes (frequency above 0.001) were also detected in blood, a finding suggesting that blood repertoires may reflect thyroid immune responses. In cross-validation, a model built on a 13 V-J signature told ophthalmopathy apart from stable hyperthyroidism with about 90% sensitivity and around 84% specificity, and in testing the same model reached 80%/75%. During validation, the model predicted progression to ophthalmopathy a median of approximately 6.5 months ahead of onset, with around 65% sensitivity and almost 75% specificity. TCR V-J signatures able to tell the groups apart were searched for in a discovery cohort of some 100 patients, of whom under 45 had Graves' ophthalmopathy and roughly 57 had stable Graves' hyperthyroidism. Whether ophthalmopathy could be predicted prospectively was tested in an independent validation cohort made up of fewer than 20 hyperthyroidism patients plus 17 patients who later progressed to ophthalmopathy. For training and testing, the 100 or so patients in the discovery cohort were randomly divided in a 7:3 ratio. In addition, the study compared T-cell repertoires in thyroid tissue and in blood from 6 or 7 Graves' hyperthyroidism patients. Once sampling was done, hyperthyroidism patients were given methimazole at a starting dose of 30 mg daily, whereas ophthalmopathy patients were given high-dose intravenous methylprednisolone. Libraries were constructed in a second round of multiplex PCR, after which size selection and purification were performed. Paired-end sequencing of the libraries was performed with 100 bp reads on an Illumina HiSeq2000. SOAPnuke was used to process the raw data, removing reads that contained adapters or uncalled bases, had a mean Phred below 15, or lacked an exact match to the constant primer or identifier. High-quality paired reads were merged using COPE v1.2.5, and each unique nucleotide sequence was defined as a clonotype. Clonotypes were aligned to IMGT TRBV, TRBD and TRBJ reference segments using MiTCR v1.1. Analysis was restricted to V-J combinations with a frequency above 0.0001, which covered roughly 99% of repertoires. A TCS score was defined as the ratio of F50 (clonal expansion) to E x V (chaos), with BLOSUM62-based TCRdist applied between CDR3 peptides within each V-J. Welch's t-statistics and random forest reduced 500 to 550 V-J features to under 15, which were used in a naive Bayes classifier (R e1071). Sample size was not statistically predetermined, and investigators were not blinded to group allocation. The paper reports TCR Vbeta CDR3 sequencing of some 140 peripheral blood samples: approximately 41 ophthalmopathy, roughly 74 hyperthyroidism and roughly 17 progressor patients.

This sample comprised peripheral blood mononuclear cells (PBMCs), obtained at new diagnosis, from a patient treated with antithyroid drugs. The TCR originated in a young man with Graves disease. Donor details come from another sample of the same person, matched by shared clones. Here the chain combines TRBV5-1 and TRBJ2-3; TRBD2 matches 9 bases in the middle. The DNA reads TGCGCCAGCAGCAGCACAGGGCTGCGCGCGGGAGGGACGCAGTATTTT. This is translated as CASSSTGLRAGGTQYF.